A single sample gave rise to the 15 T cell receptor beta chains below, sequenced in a study of vaccination and CD4 T cells after COVID-19. At the Johns Hopkins FTIC core, DNA taken from cultured CD4+ T cells was sequenced by way of the Oncomine TCR Beta short-read assay. TCRdb independently ran MiXCR on the PCR reads; one entry per CDR3 protein. The table lists nearly 25,000 distinct CDR3 sequences, less than 40% of them singletons. Antigens for these TCRs are unknown. Time point denoted: late sampling 161 to 241 days after vaccination in three convalescent patients. The treatment is: approximately 9-day PBMC culture with coronavirus spike peptide pools or control peptides (ViraFEST assay). The input for sequencing was CD4+ T cells from blood, cultured in vitro, taken about 7 months after SARS-CoV-2 vaccination. The receptors here all came from a human donor who had recovered from COVID-19.

The chain uses TRBV28 and TRBJ2-3; D is unresolved. Trimming pared 4 bases from V and 4 bases from J, leaving 12 bases between. Germline V gives CDR1 MDHEN, CDR2 SYDVKM. The CDR3 covers 14 residues. CDR3 in amino acids: CASSSPQRSDTQYF. In nucleotides, the CDR3 is TGTGCCAGCAGTTCCCCCCAGAGGTCAGATACGCAGTATTTT.

The chain has TRBV29-1 and TRBJ2-7; unclear D gene. CDR3 length: 12 amino acids. CDR1 and CDR2 (germline): SQVTM, ANQGSEA. V was trimmed by 4 bases and J by 2 bases, leaving 9 bases between them. CDR3 amino acids: CSVARSTYEQYF. DNA for the CDR3: TGCAGCGTTGCCAGGTCAACCTACGAGCAGTACTTC.

The chain carries TRBV20-1 and TRBJ2-3, with D possibly being TRBD2 (6 bases). Per the germline V gene, CDR1 is DFQATT and CDR2 is SNEGSKA (reference sequence). This CDR3 region has 14 residues. The V end was cut by 6 bases, the J end by 4 bases, with 17 bases between. CDR3 bases: TGCAGTGCCGTTAGCGCCGGCGGGGCAGATACGCAGTATTTT. It yields the protein CSAVSAGGADTQYF.

The sample holds many counts of this clonotype. This chain joins TRBV6-1 and TRBJ1-5, with D hard to call. Trimming took off 10 bases at V and 11 bases at J, with 18 bases between the two ends. Per the germline V gene, CDR1 is MNHNS and CDR2 is SASEGT. The CDR3 consists of 12 residues. CDR3 in DNA: TGTGCCATTTCGGACCCTACACCGGCCCAGCATTTT. It specifies CAISDPTPAQHF.

This clonotype was recorded a few times. The chain combines TRBV6-1 with TRBJ1-5; D uncertain. This CDR3 region has 14 residues. The germline V gene encodes CDR1 MNHNS and CDR2 SASEGT. Trimming took 5 bases from V and 5 from J, leaving 13 bases between them. CDR3 region: CASSTLGSDQPQHF. The DNA of the CDR3 is TGTGCCAGCAGTACTTTAGGGTCCGATCAGCCCCAGCATTTT.

This clonotype came up a few times. The chain employs TRBV25-1 and TRBJ1-6, with D perhaps TRBD1 (5 bases). With 10 bases removed from V and 10 bases from J, the gap between germline ends came to 17 bases. This CDR3 spans 13 amino acids. CDR1 and CDR2 from the germline V gene are MGHDK and SYGVNS. The DNA for the CDR3 is TGTGCCACCGCCTTAGGAGCAGGGTCACCCCTCCACTTT. It encodes CATALGAGSPLHF.

The gene calls are TRBV7-3 and TRBJ2-5, with 9 bases aligning to TRBD1. Germline V gene lookup returns CDR1 SGHTA and CDR2 FQGTGA. CDR3 size: 15 residues. After removal of 4 bases from V and 7 bases from J, the junction contained 10 bases not matched to a gene. This CDR3 reads CASSSQQGASSTQYF. The CDR3, as DNA: TGTGCCAGCAGCTCCCAACAGGGGGCCAGCTCGACCCAGTACTTC. Full variable domain (remainder filled in from reference TRBV7-3 and TRBJ2-5): GAGVSQTPSNKVTEKGKYVELRCDPISGHTALYWYRQSLGQGPEFLIYFQGTGAADDSGLPNDRFFAVRPEGSVSTLKIQRTERGDSAVYLCASSSQQGASSTQYFGPGTRLLVL.

This rearrangement joins TRBV7-2 to TRBJ2-6, with 11 nucleotides matching TRBD2. The CDR3 spans 18 residues. Losses at the gene ends were 5 bases for V and 2 bases for J; bases not matched to a gene: 8. The germline V gene encodes CDR1 SGHTA and CDR2 FQGNSA. CDR3 sequence: CASSATSGTNAGANVLTF. CDR3 DNA sequence: TGTGCCAGCAGCGCGACTAGCGGGACAAACGCTGGGGCCAACGTCCTGACTTTC.

This clonotype was counted a few times. This sequence joins TRBV7-2 and TRBJ2-3, with D maybe TRBD1 (6 bases). The germline CDR1 and CDR2 sequences are SGHTA and FQGNSA. The V end was cut by 5 bases, the J end by 9 bases, with 18 bases between. This CDR3 has 14 residues. The CDR3 reads CASSPARQVGTQYF. CDR3 DNA: TGTGCCAGCAGCCCAGCCAGACAGGTTGGGACGCAGTATTTT.

V is TRBV28 and J is TRBJ2-7, with 11 positions matching TRBD2. This CDR3 is 17 amino acids long. The ends lost 4 bases at V and 1 base at J; junction bases unmatched: 9. Germline assignment: CDR1 MDHEN and CDR2 SYDVKM. The DNA for the CDR3 is TGTGCCAGCAGTTCTCTATTCCGACTAGCGGGATCCTACGAGCAGTACTTC. Amino acid sequence: CASSSLFRLAGSYEQYF.

This clonotype was found a few times. The chain employs TRBV7-9 and TRBJ2-5, with 14 bases that match TRBD2. CDR3 length: 21 amino acids. Germline V lookup: CDR1 SEHNR, CDR2 FQNEAQ (reference sequence). Trimming removed 4 bases from V and 1 base from J; junction bases left unmatched: 17. The CDR3 spells CASSSTDRLAGGQRGQETQYF. The CDR3 DNA reads as TGTGCCAGCAGCTCAACCGATCGACTAGCGGGAGGGCAAAGGGGCCAAGAGACCCAGTACTTC.

V gene TRBV7-2 combines with J gene TRBJ2-1, with TRBD2 identical over 11 bases. The germline CDR1 and CDR2 sequences are SGHTA and FQGNSA. The ends lost 5 bases at V and 6 bases at J; junction bases unmatched: 9. The CDR3 spans 16 residues. CDR3 loop: CASSEKVAGGPNEQFF. Written as DNA, the CDR3 is TGTGCCAGCAGCGAAAAGGTAGCGGGAGGGCCCAATGAGCAGTTCTTC.

V usage is TRBV7-6 and J usage is TRBJ2-1, with 7 nucleotides matching TRBD2. This CDR3 comprises 15 residues. V was clipped by 3 bases and J by 5 bases; unmatched bases: 7. Germline assignment: CDR1 SGHVS and CDR2 FNYEAQ. The CDR3 region has the DNA TGTGCCAGCAGCTTTATGGCCAGCGGGAACAATGAGCAGTTCTTC. Protein sequence: CASSFMASGNNEQFF.

The chain is built from TRBV20-1 and TRBJ2-4, with D possibly TRBD1 on 6 matching bases. CDR1 is DFQATT and CDR2 is SNEGSKA in the germline V gene (reference sequence). Trimming cost V 0 bases and J 0 bases, with 12 bases left between them. The CDR3 totals 16 residues. The CDR3 DNA reads TGCAGTGCTAGAGATCTGACAGGACTAGCCAAAAACATTCAGTACTTC. Translation: CSARDLTGLAKNIQYF.

CDR3 bases: TGTGCCAGCAGTGAAAGGGACCGGGGGGGTAGGGATGAGCAGTTCTTC. The encoded protein is CASSERDRGGRDEQFF. The chain joins TRBV6-1 to TRBJ2-1, with 8 bases aligning to TRBD2. The CDR3 covers 16 residues. Germline values: CDR1 MNHNS, CDR2 SASEGT. Trimming removed 2 bases from V and 8 bases from J; junction bases left unmatched: 11.